One TCR beta chain is described in this entry. This clone was recorded only once. This clone's antigen is unknown. One base away there is no much larger clone; base qualities are not given. The donors were healthy, HIV-negative adults who had no recently reported acute infections or vaccinations. Only Caucasian adults living in Nashville, Tennessee, USA were represented among the donors. CD4+ T cells were enriched by magnetic negative selection, after which naive cells were positively selected on CD45RA and the negative fraction was taken as the memory subset. Blood was collected by leukapheresis, and PBMCs were isolated by Ficoll-Histopaque density gradient centrifugation and then cryopreserved in liquid nitrogen vapor phase. Analytical flow cytometry was used to check the purity and quantity of every magnetically sorted T cell population. Each sorted fraction had its genomic DNA isolated and then quantified by UV absorbance on a Nanodrop 2000c.

Using the deep immunoSEQ assay, multiplex PCR amplified TCR CDR3 regions from genomic DNA. Genomic DNA extracted from each cell subset was distributed evenly over all wells of several immunoSEQ 96-well plates, and each plate served as one replicate. Each replicate PCR for sorted subsets received about 0.2 ug genomic DNA, equal to tens of thousands of T cell genomes. Purified libraries were quantified with a Qubit 3.0 fluorometer, sized on a Bioanalyzer 2100, and re-quantified with the KAPA Library Quantification kit. Each immunoSEQ 96-well plate was sequenced on its own single-read 150-cycle Illumina NextSeq 550 flow cell. Under the source paper's analysis protocol: Because only junctional sequences without quality scores were contained in the immunoSEQ output, filtering matching that applied to full-length reads could not be performed. To assign V/J genes and CDR3, sequences were annotated against IMGT germline references using PyIR, a Python wrapper for IgBLAST v1.9. Reads were removed for weak V/J assignments (E-value above 1e-6), missing CDR3, stop codons, out-of-frame junctions, or ambiguous translated residues. A V3J clonotype was defined by an identical inferred V gene, J gene, and CDR3 amino acid sequence. The percentage overlap between two repertoires was calculated by dividing the number of shared unique clonotypes by the size of the smaller repertoire. Richness of each repertoire was evaluated using RTK rarefaction, the Chao1 estimator, and Recon v2.1 estimates of unobserved clonotypes. For all TCRbeta clonotypes obtained by the gDNA method from a few donors, generation probabilities were computed with OLGA. TCRdb stores this immuneACCESS table with in-frame sequences only. Part of the clones is absent; in the studies checked, under half of the shortfall reflects unresolved V genes, and no reason is known for the rest. V, J and clone size derive from that table, while D and trimming were established from the DNA sequence. This sample holds more than 2 million clones; approximately 94% were observed only once. The ten largest account for about 0.13% of the sample.

The entry originates in a study of shared clonotypes between healthy human individuals (dated by TCRdb to 2020 to 2021). Study-level background: The cohort included three men and a couple of women between 18 and 49 years of age. For each donor, three plates each were used for CD4 naive and CD4 memory, two plates were used for CD8 naive, and one plate was used for CD8 memory. The study deeply sequenced blood TCR repertoires of 5 or 6 healthy adults to estimate repertoire size and the extent of clonotype sharing between individuals. To increase sequencing depth and limit assay-specific biases, different laboratories used diverse techniques to prepare libraries and sequence TCR repertoires. Between about 0.8 and 9 billion PBMCs per donor were obtained by leukapheresis. What the study reported, not specific to this receptor: Clonotypes shared by all four sorted-subset donors showed higher generation probabilities than non-shared clonotypes. Because the study included only a small number of donors, the genetic and exposure-history diversity represented was limited. Estimated clonotype richness was generally larger for naive than for memory subsets. When several donors were compared, the shared fraction of clonotypes was about 5.2% for naive CD4, around 3.5% for naive CD8, 2% to 2.5% for memory CD4, and 0.3% to 0.5% for memory CD8. Based on pairwise subsampling, the degree of clonotype sharing among donors was expected to be affected by sequencing depth. Sampling was restricted to blood, and TCR repertoires in tissues likely differ from the TCR repertoires found in blood. Even with the large sequencing depth, rarefaction of the sorted-subset datasets indicated that sequencing was incomplete.

For CDR1 and CDR2, the germline V gene lists SNHLY and FYNNEI. Between the V and J ends, shortened by 7 bases and 5 bases respectively, the junction contains 11 bases. The CDR3 spans 12 residues, from the cysteine through the phenylalanine. The sequence is cut down to CDR3 DNA, 36 bases in frame from base 1. The sequencing input was naive CD4+ T cells sorted from blood. In the paper's terms, the cell subset or site label means: CD45RA+ positively selected. The V gene is TRBV2 and the J gene is TRBJ2-5; no D gene is confidently identified. The receptor was derived from a man aged 18 to 30 in good health. The CDR3 region: CASKQRPETQYF. The DNA reads TGTGCCAGCAAGCAACGGCCTGAGACCCAGTACTTC.